This record concerns one T cell receptor beta chain sequence. This sample was taken from a study of OX40 agonist ivuxolimab in advanced cancers. Sequencing was performed with immunoSEQ multiplex PCR; in TCRdb, only in-frame clones are kept and a portion is missing. Here the sample spans roughly 26,000 clones, about 74% being singletons. In germline, CDR1 is SNHLY, CDR2 FYNNEI. The CDR3 has 10 residues. V was pared by 3 bases and J by 5 bases, with 1 base between. This TCR was sampled from an adult with an advanced solid tumor such as melanoma, head and neck, liver or kidney cancer. Sequencing used CD4+ or CD8+ T cells sorted from blood, obtained in a trial of the OX40 agonist ivuxolimab. This chain joins TRBV2 and TRBJ2-5; D gene ambiguous. CDR3 in amino acids: CASSDETQYF. Written as DNA, the CDR3 is TGTGCCAGCAGTGACGAGACCCAGTACTTC.